A single sample gave rise to the 9 T cell receptor beta chains below, sequenced in a study of T-cell memory formation after mild COVID-19. TCRdb passed the 5' RACE reads through MiXCR, listing each CDR3 protein once. The sample consists of under 250,000 distinct CDR3 sequences, 15% of them appearing once. Sequencing used PBMCs or a T cell subset sorted from them (not recorded which). The receptors derive from an adult woman who had mild COVID-19 (a few samples of this study predate the infection). Cell type and time point are not known.

The chain recombines TRBV7-9 with TRBJ2-5, with TRBD1 identical over 8 bases. J lost 4 bases, V lost 6 bases, and 10 bases had no gene match. This CDR3 has 15 amino acids. Germline CDR1 SEHNR, CDR2 FQNEAQ (reference sequence). CDR3 amino acids: CASSSGQVLGETQYF. CDR3 nucleotides: TGTGCCAGCAGTTCGGGACAGGTGCTTGGAGAGACCCAGTACTTC.

This clonotype was found a few times. V gene TRBV20-1 combines with J gene TRBJ2-3; maybe TRBD2 (5 bases). The CDR3 sequence is 12 residues long. The V and J ends lost 6 bases and 1 base respectively, with 8 bases between them. Per the germline V gene, CDR1 is DFQATT and CDR2 is SNEGSKA (reference sequence). The CDR3 reads CSAGLGTDTQYF. DNA of the CDR3: TGCAGTGCAGGACTGGGCACAGATACGCAGTATTTT.

Only a few counts were recorded for this clonotype. The genes are TRBV20-1 and TRBJ2-1, with D unresolved. In germline, CDR1 is DFQATT, CDR2 SNEGSKA (reference sequence). The CDR3 loop spans 11 amino acids. Between the trimmed V and J ends, which lost 6 bases and 8 bases, there was a span of 11 bases. The CDR3 coding sequence is TGCAGTGCCGTCACTACGGATGAGCAGTTCTTC. Its translation: CSAVTTDEQFF.

The chain joins TRBV7-8 to TRBJ1-3; D is undetermined. CDR3 length equals 16 residues. CDR1 is SGHVS, CDR2 FQNEAQ, per germline. The germline V and J ends were trimmed by 5 bases and 2 bases, with 16 bases remaining between them. The CDR3 DNA is TGTGCCAGCAGCGAAAGGCGGGAACAGACTGGAAACACCATATATTTT. It yields the protein CASSERREQTGNTIYF.

The chain combines TRBV20-1 with TRBJ1-4, with TRBD1 as a possible D gene (5 bases). The CDR3 runs 13 residues. Trimming cost V 3 bases and J 8 bases, with 13 bases left between them. Per the germline V gene, CDR1 is DFQATT and CDR2 is SNEGSKA (reference sequence). CDR3: CSASAGAGEKLFF. CDR3 DNA: TGCAGTGCTAGCGCCGGGGCGGGGGAAAAACTGTTTTTT.

The sample holds a few counts of this clonotype. V is TRBV3-1 and J is TRBJ2-7; D is perhaps TRBD1 (5 bases). This CDR3 comprises 14 residues. V was shortened by 6 bases and J by 0 bases, with 12 bases between the two germline ends. CDR1 and CDR2 from the germline V gene are LGHDT and YNNKEL (reference sequence). CDR3 bases: TGTGCCAGCAGATCAAGGGGTTCCTCCTACGAGCAGTACTTC. It yields the protein CASRSRGSSYEQYF.

This clonotype was recorded a few times. This chain uses TRBV18 with TRBJ2-3; possibly TRBD1 for D (5 bases). V dropped 3 bases and J dropped 2 bases, with 6 bases sitting between them. Germline V lookup: CDR1 KGHSH, CDR2 LQKENI. This CDR3 has 13 residues. The CDR3 region is CASSPGHTDTQYF. CDR3 in DNA: TGTGCCAGCTCACCCGGACACACAGATACGCAGTATTTT.

This clonotype was seen ten or more times. The CDR3 DNA sequence: TGTGCCAGCAGTTTAAGATGGTTCGGGGACACTGCCTACGAGCAGTACTTC. It yields the protein CASSLRWFGDTAYEQYF. The chain joins TRBV12-3 or TRBV12-4 to TRBJ2-7, with a weak D call TRBD1 (6 bases). V was cut by 2 bases and J by 2 bases, with 19 bases left in between. CDR3 length equals 17 residues.

This clonotype was counted only a few times. The chain employs TRBV5-5 and TRBJ2-7; TRBD1 might be the D (5 bases). Trimming left V 4 bases short and J 6 bases short, with 23 bases between. Germline V CDR1 and CDR2: SGHKS, YYEKEE (reference sequence). The CDR3 sequence is 16 residues long. The CDR3 sequence is CASSPEPARPGREQYF. The CDR3 DNA sequence: TGTGCCAGCAGCCCCGAGCCCGCCCGCCCAGGGCGCGAGCAGTACTTC.